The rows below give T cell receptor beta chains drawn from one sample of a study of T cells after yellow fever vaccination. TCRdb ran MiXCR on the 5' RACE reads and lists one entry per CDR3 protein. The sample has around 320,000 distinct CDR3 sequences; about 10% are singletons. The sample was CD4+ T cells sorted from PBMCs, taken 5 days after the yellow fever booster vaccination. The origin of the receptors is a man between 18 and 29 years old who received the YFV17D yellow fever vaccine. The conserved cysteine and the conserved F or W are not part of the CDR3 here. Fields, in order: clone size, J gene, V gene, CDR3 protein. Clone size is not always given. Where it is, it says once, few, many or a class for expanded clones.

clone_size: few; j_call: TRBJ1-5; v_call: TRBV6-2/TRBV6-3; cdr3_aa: ASKKENLRVSNQPQH
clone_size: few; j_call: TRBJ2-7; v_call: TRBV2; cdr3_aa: ASSEGGSYEQY
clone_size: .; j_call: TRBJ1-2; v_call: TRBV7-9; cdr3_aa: ASSIGLSGYT
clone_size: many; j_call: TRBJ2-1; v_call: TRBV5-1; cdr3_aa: ASSLELAGVNEQF
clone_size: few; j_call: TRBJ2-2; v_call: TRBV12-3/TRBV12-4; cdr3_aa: ASSLVVSGLTGELF
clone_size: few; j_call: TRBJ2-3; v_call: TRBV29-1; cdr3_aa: SVEGGDTQY
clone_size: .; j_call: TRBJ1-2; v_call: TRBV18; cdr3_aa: ASSGTGLSYGYT
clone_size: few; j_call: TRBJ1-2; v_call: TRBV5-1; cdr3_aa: ASSLESVNYGYT
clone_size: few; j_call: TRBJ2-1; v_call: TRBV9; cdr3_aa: ASSSHLAGGPGEQF
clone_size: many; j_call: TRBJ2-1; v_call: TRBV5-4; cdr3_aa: ASSGGTASYNEQF
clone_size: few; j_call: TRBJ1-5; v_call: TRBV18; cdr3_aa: ASSPGDQPQH
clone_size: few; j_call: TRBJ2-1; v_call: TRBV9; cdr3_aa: ASSVVGGNYNEQF
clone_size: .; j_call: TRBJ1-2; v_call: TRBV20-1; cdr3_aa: SASEGGTWGYT
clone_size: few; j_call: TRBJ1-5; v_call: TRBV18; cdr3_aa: ASSPMSRGAGQPQH
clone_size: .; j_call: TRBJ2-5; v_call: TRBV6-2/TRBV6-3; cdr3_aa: ASSAPGSETQY
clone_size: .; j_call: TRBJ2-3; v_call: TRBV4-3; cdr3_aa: ASSQDAIAGDTQY
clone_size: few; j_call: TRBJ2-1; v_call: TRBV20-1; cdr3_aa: SARVPGIQTYNEQF
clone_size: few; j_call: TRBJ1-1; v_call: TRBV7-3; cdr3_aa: ASSRLGQNTEAF
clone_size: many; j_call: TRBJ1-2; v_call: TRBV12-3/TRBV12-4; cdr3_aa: ASRRTGGEGYT
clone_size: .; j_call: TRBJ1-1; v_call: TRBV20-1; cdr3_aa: SAREDGDTEAF
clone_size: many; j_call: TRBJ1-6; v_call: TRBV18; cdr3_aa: ASSRGQQDSPLH
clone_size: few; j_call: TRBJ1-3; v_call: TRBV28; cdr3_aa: ASSLGQPHSGNTIY
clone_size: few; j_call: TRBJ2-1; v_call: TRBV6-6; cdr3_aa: ASSGRGTPRGNEQF
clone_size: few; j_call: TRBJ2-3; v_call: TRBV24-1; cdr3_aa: ATSARAGSTDTQY
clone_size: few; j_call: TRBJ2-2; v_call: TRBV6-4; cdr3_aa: ASSERTSGGELF
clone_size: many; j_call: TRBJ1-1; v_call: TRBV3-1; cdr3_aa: ASSHSDRLAF
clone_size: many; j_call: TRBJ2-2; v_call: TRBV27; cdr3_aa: ASSLSHPRTGELF